This T cell receptor (beta chain) was obtained from a study of beta chain features in type 1 diabetes. Overall study findings and caveats: Across patients, naive, central memory and Treg TCRB repertoires exhibited apparently greater similarity than was observed across healthy donors.

Central memory, naive, regulatory and stem cell-like memory CD4+ cells were sorted by CD45RO/CCR7/CD25/CD127/CD95/CD27. Regarding this clone: Its antigen is not identified. An end of the junction differs from the germline gene, which may be a read error.

Sequencing targeted expressed TCRB transcripts, as all isolated RNA had been reverse transcribed. It was found that naive, central memory and regulatory T cell samples averaged roughly 3.5 million reads. Profiling relied on immunoSEQ multiplex PCR, and the TCRdb table lists in-frame clones only, not all of them. The sample records around 250,000 clones, about 30% being singletons. Germline assignment: CDR1 KGHSH and CDR2 LQKENI. This CDR3 contains 13 residues. The sequence was obtained from a young man in good health. Sequences were obtained from central memory CD4+ T cells from blood. J is TRBJ1-2 and V is TRBV18; D gene unclear. CDR3 amino acids: CASSSAGVYGYTF. The CDR3 bases are TGTGCTAGCTCAAGTGCCGGGGTCTATGGCTACACCTTC.